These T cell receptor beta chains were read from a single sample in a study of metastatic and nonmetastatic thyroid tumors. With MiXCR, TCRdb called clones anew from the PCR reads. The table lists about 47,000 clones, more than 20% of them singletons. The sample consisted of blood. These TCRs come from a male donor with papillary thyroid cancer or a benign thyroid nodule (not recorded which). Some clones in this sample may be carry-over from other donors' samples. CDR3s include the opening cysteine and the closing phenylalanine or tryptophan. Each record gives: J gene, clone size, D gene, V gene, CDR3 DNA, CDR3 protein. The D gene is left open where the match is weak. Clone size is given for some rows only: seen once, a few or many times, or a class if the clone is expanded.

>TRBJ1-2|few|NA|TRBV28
TGTGCCAGCAGCGGGCGGGGCCGGTATGGCTACACCTTC
CASSGRGRYGYTF
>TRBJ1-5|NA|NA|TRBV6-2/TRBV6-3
TGTGCCAGCAGTTACCAGTCCGAAGTGAATCAGCCCCAGCATTTT
CASSYQSEVNQPQHF
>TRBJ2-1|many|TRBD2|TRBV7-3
TGTGCCAGTTATAGCGGGAGGGCCGACTACAATGAGCAGTTCTTC
CASYSGRADYNEQFF
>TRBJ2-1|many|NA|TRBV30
TGTGCCTGGAGTGTAGGTGGGAGGAACTACAATGAGCAGTTCTTC
CAWSVGGRNYNEQFF
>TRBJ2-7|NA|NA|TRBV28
TGTGCCAGCAGTTTGAATCGGGGATACTACGAGCAGTACTTC
CASSLNRGYYEQYF
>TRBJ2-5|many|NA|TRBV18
TGTGCCAGCTCTCCGGACTACCAAGAGACCCAGTACTTC
CASSPDYQETQYF
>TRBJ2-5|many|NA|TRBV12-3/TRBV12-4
TGTGCCAGCAGTTCTAACGGGGAGACCCAGTACTTC
CASSSNGETQYF
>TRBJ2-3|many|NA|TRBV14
TGTGCCAGCAGCCTTAGCACAGATACGCAGTATTTT
CASSLSTDTQYF
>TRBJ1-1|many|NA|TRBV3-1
TGTGCCAGCAGCCAAGATCACCTCACTGAAGCTTTCTTT
CASSQDHLTEAFF
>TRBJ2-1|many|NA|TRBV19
TGTGCCAGTAGTGGCCGGGCAGAGGGTTACAATGAGCAGTTCTTC
CASSGRAEGYNEQFF
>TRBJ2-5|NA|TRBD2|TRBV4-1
TGCGCCAGCAGCCAAGGAGCGGGAGTGAGAGAGACCCAGTACTTC
CASSQGAGVRETQYF
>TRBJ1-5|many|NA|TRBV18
TGTGCCAGCTCACCACAGGGGCAGGATCAGCCCCAGCATTTT
CASSPQGQDQPQHF
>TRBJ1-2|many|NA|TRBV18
TGTGCCAGCTCACCAAAGGCGGGGACCCAATTCTATGGCTACACCTTC
CASSPKAGTQFYGYTF
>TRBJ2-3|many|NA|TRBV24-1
TGTGCCACCAGTGGGGCTAGAGACACAGATACGCAGTATTTT
CATSGARDTDTQYF
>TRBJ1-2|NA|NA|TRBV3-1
TGTGCCAGCAGCCAAGGGCGGCCCAACTATGGCTACACCTTC
CASSQGRPNYGYTF
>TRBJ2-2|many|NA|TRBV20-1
TGCAGTGCTAGAACATTAGGGCCGAACACCGGGGAGCTGTTTTTT
CSARTLGPNTGELFF
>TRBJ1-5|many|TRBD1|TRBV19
TGTGCCAGTAGTATGACAGGGGGTGGCAATCAGCCCCAGCATTTT
CASSMTGGGNQPQHF
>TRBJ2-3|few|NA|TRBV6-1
TGTGCCAGCGGGGGAGATACGCAGTATTTT
CASGGDTQYF
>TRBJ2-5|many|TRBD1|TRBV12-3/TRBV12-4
TGTGCCAGCAGTTCCCGGACAGGCGGGGAGACCCAGTACTTC
CASSSRTGGETQYF
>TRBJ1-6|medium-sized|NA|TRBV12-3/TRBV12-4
TGTGCCAGCAGTTTAGTCGGGACTGACTCACCCCTCCACTTT
CASSLVGTDSPLHF
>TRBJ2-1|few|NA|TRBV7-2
TGTGCCAGCAGCTTAGCCATGGATGAGCAGTTCTTC
CASSLAMDEQFF
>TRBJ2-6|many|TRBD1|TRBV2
TGTGCCAGCAGTTACAGGGGATCTGGGGCCAACGTCCTGACTTTC
CASSYRGSGANVLTF
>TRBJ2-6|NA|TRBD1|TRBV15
TGTGCCACCAGCAGAGACAGGACAGGGACTTTACTCGCCAACGTCCTGACTTTC
CATSRDRTGTLLANVLTF
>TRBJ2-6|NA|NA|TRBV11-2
TGTGCCAGCAGCTTAACGGGAGCTGGGGCCAACGTCCTGACTTTC
CASSLTGAGANVLTF
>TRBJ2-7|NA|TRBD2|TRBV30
TGTGCCTGGAGCCTGGGACTAGATGCCTACGAGCAGTACTTC
CAWSLGLDAYEQYF
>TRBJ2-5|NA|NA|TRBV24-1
TGTGCCACCAGTGACCCCCGGGCAGGGGTGGGTGAGACCCAGTACTTC
CATSDPRAGVGETQYF
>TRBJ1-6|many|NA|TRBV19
TGTGCCAGTAGTATAGCCGGACAGAACAATTCACCCCTCCACTTT
CASSIAGQNNSPLHF
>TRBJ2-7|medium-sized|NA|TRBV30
TGTGCCTGGAGTGTACTCTACGAGCAGTACTTC
CAWSVLYEQYF
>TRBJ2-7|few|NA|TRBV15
TGTGCCACCAGCAGAGACAGGGCAGGGGAGCAGTACTTC
CATSRDRAGEQYF
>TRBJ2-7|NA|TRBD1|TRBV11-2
TGTGCCAGCGGGACAGGGACCGGCGAGCAGTACTTC
CASGTGTGEQYF